Following are 30 T cell receptor beta chains from one sample sequenced in a study of Ad26.COV2.S vaccination and SARS-CoV-2 variants. Measured with immunoSEQ multiplex PCR; TCRdb has only the in-frame clones, and not every one. In the table there are roughly 450,000 clones, about 93% of which are singletons. As to treatment: some 20 received Ad26.COV2.S at low or high dose, single or two shots; several received placebo; per-sample allocation not given. Samples analyzed were those drawn on day 63 after the first vaccine or placebo injection. The input for sequencing was peripheral blood, taken in a trial of Ad26.COV2.S vaccine versus placebo. Source of these receptors: a person between 18 and 65 years old who received the Ad26.COV2.S COVID-19 vaccine or a placebo.

The CDR3 bases are TGTGCCAGCAGTTATTACCCAGCCTCAGGGCAGGGGGAAGAAAAACTGTTTTTT. It codes for CASSYYPASGQGEEKLFF. The rearrangement joins TRBV6-2 or TRBV6-3 to TRBJ1-4; 7 bases align to TRBD1. Per germline, CDR1 MNHEY and CDR2 SVGEGT. V was pared by 3 bases and J by 8 bases, with 18 bases of the junction left unmatched. The CDR3 extends over 18 amino acids.

The chain employs TRBV6-5 and TRBJ2-3; TRBD2 agrees at 7 bases. Trimming cost V 10 bases and J 2 bases; bases outside gene matches: 12. The CDR3 contains 15 residues. Germline values: CDR1 MNHEY, CDR2 SVGAGI. The CDR3 DNA reads TGTGCCACGGCCGAGCCTAGCGGAGCCACAGATACGCAGTATTTT. This translates into CATAEPSGATDTQYF.

This chain uses TRBV9 with TRBJ2-2; D is uncertain. Germline assignment: CDR1 SGDLS and CDR2 YYNGEE. V shed 0 bases and J shed 1 base, with 4 bases lying between them. CDR3 length equals 14 residues. CDR3 protein: CASSVVMNTGELFF. The CDR3 nucleotides read TGTGCCAGCAGCGTAGTCATGAACACCGGGGAGCTGTTTTTT.

The genes are TRBV11-2 and TRBJ1-1; D is ambiguous. The germline V gene has CDR1 SGHAT and CDR2 FQNNGV. The CDR3 extends over 13 amino acids. Trimming left V 5 bases short and J 3 bases short, with 10 bases between. CDR3 nucleotide sequence: TGTGCCAGCAGCCCAAGGGTGGACACTGAAGCTTTCTTT. This encodes CASSPRVDTEAFF.

The chain combines TRBV6-5 with TRBJ2-3; 9 bases match TRBD1. Losses at the gene ends were 6 bases for V and 4 bases for J; bases not matched to a gene: 2. Germline V gene lookup returns CDR1 MNHEY and CDR2 SVGAGI. This CDR3 has 13 residues. CDR3 DNA sequence: TGTGCCAGCAGGCGGACAGGGGCAGATACGCAGTATTTT. Protein product: CASRRTGADTQYF.

This chain links TRBV10-1 with TRBJ2-1; 14 nucleotides align to TRBD2. CDR3 length: 17 residues. Trimming at V came to 6 bases and at J to 0 bases, leaving 4 bases not matched to a gene. CDR1 and CDR2 (germline): WNHNN, SYGVQD (reference sequence). In nucleotides, the CDR3 is TGCGCCAGCAGCGCCGGGACTAGCGGGAGCTCCTACAATGAGCAGTTCTTC. Translation gives CASSAGTSGSSYNEQFF.

This clone was recorded only once. This chain joins TRBV6-5 and TRBJ2-2; TRBD1 matches at 9 bases. The germline V gene encodes CDR1 MNHEY and CDR2 SVGAGI. The V segment lost 6 bases and the J segment 5 bases; nucleotides outside the gene matches: 4. The CDR3 covers 14 residues. This chain's CDR3 is CASRRQGGTGELFF. The CDR3 bases are TGTGCCAGCAGACGACAGGGGGGGACCGGGGAGCTGTTTTTT.

V is TRBV19 and J is TRBJ1-2; 7 nucleotides line up with TRBD1. V was clipped by 3 bases and J by 0 bases; unmatched bases: 7. Germline lookup yields CDR1 LNHDA and CDR2 SQIVND (reference sequence). The CDR3 is 16 amino acids. The CDR3: CASSILRGQSNYGYTF. The CDR3, as DNA: TGTGCCAGTAGTATTCTAAGGGGACAGTCTAACTATGGCTACACCTTC.

The V and J genes are TRBV4-2 and TRBJ2-5, with D maybe TRBD1 (6 bases). CDR1 is LGHNA, CDR2 YNFKEQ, per germline. Trimming removed 1 base at V and 4 bases at J, with 13 bases between. The CDR3 has 15 residues. CDR3 amino acids: CASSQGGLGAETQYF. CDR3 in DNA: TGTGCCAGCAGCCAAGGGGGGTTGGGGGCAGAGACCCAGTACTTC.

The chain combines TRBV6-6 with TRBJ1-4, with TRBD1 matching over 9 bases. In germline, CDR1 is MNHNY, CDR2 SVGAGI (reference sequence). Trimming removed 4 bases from V and 3 bases from J; junction bases left unmatched: 3. CDR3 length equals 15 residues. Written as DNA, the CDR3 is TGTGCCAGCAGTTTAGGGGACAGGGCTAATGAAAAACTGTTTTTT. Protein: CASSLGDRANEKLFF.

The genes are TRBV5-5 and TRBJ2-2, with 8 positions matching TRBD2. The V gene end was trimmed by 4 bases and the J gene end by 4 bases; junction bases not matched to a gene: 9. Per the germline V gene, CDR1 is SGHKS and CDR2 is YYEKEE (reference sequence). The CDR3 length is 16 residues. This chain's CDR3 is CASSERAGAGTGELFF. In DNA, the CDR3 is TGTGCCAGCAGCGAGAGAGCGGGAGCTGGCACCGGGGAGCTGTTTTTT.

CDR3 protein: CASRLAGVNEQFF. The CDR3, as DNA: TGTGCCAGCAGACTAGCGGGAGTGAATGAGCAGTTCTTC. This chain links TRBV6-5 with TRBJ2-1; 11 bases are shared with TRBD2. J lost 7 bases, V lost 6 bases, and 2 bases had no gene match. Germline loops: CDR1 MNHEY, CDR2 SVGAGI. The CDR3 contains 13 residues.

The V and J genes are TRBV1 and TRBJ1-2; no DNA check was done on the table's D call, TRBD1. TRBV1 is labeled a pseudogene. There are 17 residues in the CDR3. The CDR3, as DNA: TGCACCAGCAGCCCAACAGGGGGTCGCGGCTCTAACTATGGCTACACCTTC. The encoded protein is CTSSPTGGRGSNYGYTF.

CDR3 amino acids: CASRGSFLAENNEQFF. The CDR3 DNA follows: TGTGCCAGTAGGGGGTCCTTTCTAGCGGAGAACAATGAGCAGTTCTTC. This chain connects TRBV19 to TRBJ2-1, with TRBD2 identical over 7 bases. CDR1 is LNHDA, CDR2 SQIVND, per germline (reference sequence). V trimming: 6 bases; J trimming: 5 bases; junction bases outside the gene matches: 13. The CDR3 extends over 16 amino acids.

The chain couples TRBV27 to TRBJ2-3, with 9 bases lining up with TRBD2. CDR1 and CDR2 (germline): MNHEY, SMNVEV (reference sequence). The CDR3 contains 19 residues. V gave up 0 bases and J gave up 1 base; unmatched junction bases: 11. This CDR3 is CASSLSPSLVAGGTDTQYF. Here the CDR3 DNA reads TGTGCCAGCAGTTTATCCCCCTCGTTGGTAGCGGGAGGCACAGATACGCAGTATTTT.

The rearrangement uses TRBV7-2 and TRBJ2-1; TRBD2 matches at 8 bases. CDR1 SGHTA and CDR2 FQGNSA come from the germline V gene. The CDR3 spans 17 residues. The junction had 9 bases not matched to a gene; V was cut back by 5 bases and J by 0 bases. CDR3 in DNA: TGTGCCAGCAGCCCGCGGACTAGCTCCAGCTCCTACAATGAGCAGTTCTTC. It yields the protein CASSPRTSSSSYNEQFF. Full variable domain (missing parts from reference TRBV7-2 and TRBJ2-1): GAGVSQSPSNKVTEKGKDVELRCDPISGHTALYWYRQSLGQGLEFLIYFQGNSAPDKSGLPSDRFSAERTGGSVSTLTIQRTQQEDSAVYLCASSPRTSSSSYNEQFFGPGTRLTVL.

The genes are TRBV4-1 and TRBJ1-1; D is unresolved. Trimming removed 4 bases at V and 1 base at J, with 7 bases between. The CDR3 totals 13 residues. Germline CDR1 and CDR2: MGHRA and YSYEKL. Here the CDR3 DNA reads TGCGCCAGCAGCCCCCGGGAGAACACTGAAGCTTTCTTT. Amino acid sequence: CASSPRENTEAFF.

The DNA for the CDR3 is TGTGCCAGCAGCTTAGCGACAGGGAACTATGGCTACACCTTC. Protein: CASSLATGNYGYTF. The chain combines TRBV7-9 with TRBJ1-2; TRBD1 agrees at 7 bases. Losses at the gene ends were 0 bases for V and 2 bases for J; bases not matched to a gene: 0. Germline CDR1 and CDR2: SEHNR and FQNEAQ (reference sequence). CDR3 length: 14 amino acids.

A single count supports this clone. The J gene is TRBJ2-1, the V gene TRBV7-8; D perhaps matches TRBD2 (5 bases). Germline loops: CDR1 SGHVS, CDR2 FQNEAQ. Trimming took 1 base from V and 9 from J, leaving 16 bases between them. The CDR3 runs to 15 residues. DNA of the CDR3: TGTGCCAGCAGCTTAGATCGGCTAGTTCGGGGTGAGCAGTTCTTC. Translation: CASSLDRLVRGEQFF.

The rearrangement uses TRBV19 and TRBJ1-1; 12 bases line up with TRBD1. Losses at the gene ends were 6 bases for V and 4 bases for J; bases not matched to a gene: 12. The CDR3 runs 17 residues. Germline loops: CDR1 LNHDA, CDR2 SQIVND (reference sequence). The CDR3 DNA follows: TGTGCCAGTAGCAACCGGGACAGGGGGCGATCGGGCACTGAAGCTTTCTTT. Translating it yields CASSNRDRGRSGTEAFF.

The J gene is TRBJ2-7, the V gene TRBV11-2; TRBD2 aligns across 7 bases. V lost 6 bases to trimming and J lost 5 bases; unmatched junction nucleotides: 13. CDR1 and CDR2 from the germline V gene are SGHAT and FQNNGV. The CDR3 is 15 residues long. CDR3 residues: CASRPLGAGQDEQYF. CDR3 coding DNA: TGTGCCAGCAGGCCTTTAGGAGCGGGGCAAGACGAGCAGTACTTC.

This sequence joins TRBV27 and TRBJ1-5, with D perhaps matching TRBD1 (6 bases). The CDR3 sequence is 14 residues long. Germline loops: CDR1 MNHEY, CDR2 SMNVEV (reference sequence). V lost 9 bases and J lost 4, with 16 bases in between. Here the CDR3 reads CASSPQGINQPQHF. The CDR3, as DNA: TGTGCCAGTTCCCCCCAGGGGATTAATCAGCCCCAGCATTTT.

Remarks on this clone: In the same sample, other DNA sequences code for this CDR3. This rearrangement joins TRBV7-9 to TRBJ2-3; 12 bases are shared with TRBD1. V shed 4 bases, J shed 3 bases, and the junction held 5 bases outside the gene matches. CDR1 and CDR2 from the germline V gene are SEHNR and FQNEAQ (reference sequence). This CDR3 spans 16 amino acids. CDR3 nucleotides: TGTGCCAGCAGCTCCGGGACAGGGGGCAGGACAGATACGCAGTATTTT. Translated, it gives CASSSGTGGRTDTQYF.

The CDR3 loop reads CASTKGPRVNEQFF. The CDR3 region has the DNA TGTGCCAGTACTAAGGGCCCGCGGGTCAATGAGCAGTTCTTC. This sequence joins TRBV19 and TRBJ2-1; D might be TRBD2 (5 bases). Germline assignment: CDR1 LNHDA and CDR2 SQIVND (reference sequence). Trimming shortened V by 7 bases and J by 6 bases, and 16 bases separated the two germline ends. The CDR3 is 14 amino acids.

The V call is TRBV6-5, the J call TRBJ2-5; D not certain. Trimming removed 2 bases from V and 5 bases from J, with 12 bases in between. CDR3 length: 14 amino acids. The germline V gene has CDR1 MNHEY and CDR2 SVGAGI. CDR3 sequence: CASSYRLGQETQYF. In nucleotides, the CDR3 is TGTGCCAGCAGTTACCGACTTGGCCAGGAGACCCAGTACTTC.

The rearrangement joins TRBV9 to TRBJ1-2; the D gene is possibly TRBD1 (5 bases). Germline lookup yields CDR1 SGDLS and CDR2 YYNGEE. Deletions cut 4 bases from V and 8 bases from J, with 15 bases between. The CDR3 consists of 13 residues. The chain's CDR3 is CASSPQTEHGYTF. The CDR3 nucleotides read TGTGCCAGCAGCCCCCAGACAGAGCACGGCTACACCTTC.

This chain uses TRBV5-4 with TRBJ2-7; unclear D gene. Germline V gene lookup returns CDR1 SGHNT and CDR2 YYREEE (reference sequence). The ends were cut back, 3 bases at V and 0 bases at J, with 7 bases in the middle. This CDR3 is built from 13 residues. The CDR3 spells CASSSHSSYEQYF. For the CDR3, the DNA is TGTGCCAGCAGCTCCCACAGCTCCTACGAGCAGTACTTC.

This clone was detected once. The chain recombines TRBV25-1 with TRBJ2-2, with D maybe TRBD1 (5 bases). This CDR3 spans 18 amino acids. Germline CDR1 MGHDK, CDR2 SYGVNS. Trimming removed 1 base from V and 5 bases from J, with 20 bases in between. The CDR3 nucleotides read TGTGCCAGCAGTGAATTAACCCCCAGGGTGCTGGGGACCGGGGAGCTGTTTTTT. This translates into CASSELTPRVLGTGELFF.

This sequence joins TRBV3-1 (or the pseudogene TRBV3-2) and TRBJ2-2, with unresolved D. CDR1 LGHDT and CDR2 YNNKEL come from the germline V gene (reference sequence). The CDR3 contains 15 residues. Trimming left V 2 bases short and J 2 bases short, with 9 bases between. In DNA form, the CDR3 reads TGTGCCAGCAGCCAAAGACACCTAAACACCGGGGAGCTGTTTTTT. This gives the protein CASSQRHLNTGELFF.

The rearrangement links TRBV19 to TRBJ1-3, with D perhaps matching TRBD1 (5 bases). The CDR3 loop spans 15 amino acids. Germline V lookup: CDR1 LNHDA, CDR2 SQIVND (reference sequence). Trimming stripped 3 bases from V and 6 bases from J, with 15 bases between. CDR3 bases: TGTGCCAGTAGTATGCTCTGGCAGGGCCAAAACACCATATATTTT. It translates to CASSMLWQGQNTIYF.